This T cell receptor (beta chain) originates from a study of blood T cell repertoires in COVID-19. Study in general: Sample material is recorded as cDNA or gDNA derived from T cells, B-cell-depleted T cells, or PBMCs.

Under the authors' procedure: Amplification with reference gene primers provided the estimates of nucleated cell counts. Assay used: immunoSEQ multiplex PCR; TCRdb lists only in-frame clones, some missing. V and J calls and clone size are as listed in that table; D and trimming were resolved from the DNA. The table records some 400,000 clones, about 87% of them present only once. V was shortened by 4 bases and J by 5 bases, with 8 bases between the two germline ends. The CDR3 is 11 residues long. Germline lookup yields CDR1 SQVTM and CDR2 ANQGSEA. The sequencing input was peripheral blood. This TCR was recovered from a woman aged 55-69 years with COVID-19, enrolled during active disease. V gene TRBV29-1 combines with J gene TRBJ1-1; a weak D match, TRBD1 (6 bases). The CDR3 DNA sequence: TGCAGCGTTGTAGGGGGTACTGAAGCTTTCTTT. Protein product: CSVVGGTEAFF.